This record covers a single TCR beta chain. The PCR was carried out with 60 Vbeta primers and 13 Jbeta primers. Some clones are missing from TCRdb's copy, which holds only in-frame ones; the method was immunoSEQ multiplex PCR. The repertoire consists of 150,000 to 200,000 clones, with 81% occurring once and the leading ten covering 1% to 1.5%. This record comes from a study of cytomegalovirus exposure and HLA in healthy donors. Unmatched junction bases numbered 7, after V lost 4 bases and J lost 0 bases. The CDR3 consists of 17 residues. Germline CDR1 SGHRS, CDR2 YFSETQ. The sequence came from a man between 50 and 59 years old in good health and CMV-seropositive. The J gene is TRBJ1-6, the V gene TRBV5-1, with TRBD1 matching over 7 bases. Sequencing input: PBMCs. DNA of the CDR3: TGCGCCAGCAGCGGCAACAGGGGCAGCTCCTATAATTCACCCCTCCACTTT. This sequence encodes CASSGNRGSSYNSPLHF.